This entry is about one TCR beta chain. This receptor's antigen is unknown. The library was obtained by 5' RACE. For each TCR library, approximately 3.5 ug of total RNA was used. For each sample, cDNA synthesis with SMARTScribe reverse transcriptase was split into eight separate reactions. Unique molecular identifiers containing a 6-nucleotide sample barcode were introduced through template switching during cDNA synthesis. Two nested PCRs of roughly 16 and 10 cycles amplified the TCRalpha and TCRbeta cDNA, and bead purification followed each PCR. Before amplification, the cDNA was treated with uracil DNA-glycosylase and purified using the QIAquick PCR purification kit. In the second PCR, Illumina TruSeq-compatible adapters and sample-specific barcodes were added. TapeStation and Qubit were used to check library quality and concentration, and 5 ng of each library was pooled. Sequencing of the pooled libraries was done on an Illumina HiSeq2500 single-index Rapid Run using custom sequencing primers and 2 x 100 bp reads. As for the authors' bioinformatics: UMI-based consensus assembly with MiGEC version 1.2.6 was used to correct PCR and sequencing errors. V(D)J alignment, clonotype assembly and CDR3 extraction were performed with MiXCR version 2.1.1. To normalise gene usage, clonotype sharing and MAIT/NKT TCR abundance, the top 1000, 10 000 and 20 000 clonotypes in each sample were analysed. After downsampling to 27 000 UMIs, diversity was calculated as the inverse Simpson index using the vegan R package. Paired Mann-Whitney U tests were applied to discordant twin pairs, and Benjamini-Hochberg correction was used for multiple testing. TCRdb reprocessed the reads and lists each CDR3 protein sequence as a single entry, with no DNA. TCRdb, not the original authors, processed these V and J calls. The sample table includes about 210,000 distinct CDR3 sequences. The leading ten clones occupy roughly 7.1% of the sample.

The sample originates from a study of monozygotic twins with inflammatory bowel disease (dated by TCRdb to between 2017 and 2020). In terms of the full investigation: A total of around 30 monozygotic twin pairs were included in the full study, comprising nine German pairs (four IBD-concordant, five IBD-discordant) and 19 IBD-discordant Danish pairs. Within discordant pairs, disease-associated traits were sought mainly by comparing IBD patients with their genetically identical healthy co-twins. Each individual had, on average, about 151 000 unique TCRalpha sequences and 181 000 unique TCRbeta sequences available for analysis. The paper's findings and limits, for the study overall: Distinction between different T cell subtypes could not be achieved in the analysis. Because patients were on differing immunosuppressive treatments, the repertoires may have picked up extra background noise and inter-individual variability. The results gave no support for a single strong signal or clonotype linked to IBD. IBD patients shared fewer clonotypes with other individuals than healthy twins did, most markedly in patients showing signs of disease activity. Repertoire similarity did not differ between concordant and discordant twins, which could be due to limited statistical power. A decrease in TCRbeta repertoire diversity, as measured by inverse Simpson index, was observed in IBD patients compared with their healthy co-twins.

From each donor, a roughly 2.6 ml peripheral blood sample was collected into PAXgene tubes and stored at -80 degrees C. Without T cell sorting, total RNA was isolated from whole blood using the PAXgene blood miRNA kit on an automated QIAcube. Peripheral blood from monozygotic twin pairs who were concordant or discordant for inflammatory bowel disease underwent deep TCRalpha and TCRbeta repertoire profiling using unique molecular barcoding. For every twin pair, smoking habits were documented, and each individual was categorised as a current, former or never smoker. Looking up the germline V gene yields CDR1 ENHRY and CDR2 SYGVKD. CDR3 length: 13 amino acids, cysteine to phenylalanine. This entry has no DNA.

The V and J genes are TRBV10-3 and TRBJ1-1; TCRdb calls TRBD1, which cannot be checked without DNA. Sequenced input: blood. This clonotype originated in a human donor with ulcerative colitis or Crohn's disease, or a healthy co-twin of an affected twin (not recorded which). The CDR3 corresponds to CAISEEQGPEAFF.